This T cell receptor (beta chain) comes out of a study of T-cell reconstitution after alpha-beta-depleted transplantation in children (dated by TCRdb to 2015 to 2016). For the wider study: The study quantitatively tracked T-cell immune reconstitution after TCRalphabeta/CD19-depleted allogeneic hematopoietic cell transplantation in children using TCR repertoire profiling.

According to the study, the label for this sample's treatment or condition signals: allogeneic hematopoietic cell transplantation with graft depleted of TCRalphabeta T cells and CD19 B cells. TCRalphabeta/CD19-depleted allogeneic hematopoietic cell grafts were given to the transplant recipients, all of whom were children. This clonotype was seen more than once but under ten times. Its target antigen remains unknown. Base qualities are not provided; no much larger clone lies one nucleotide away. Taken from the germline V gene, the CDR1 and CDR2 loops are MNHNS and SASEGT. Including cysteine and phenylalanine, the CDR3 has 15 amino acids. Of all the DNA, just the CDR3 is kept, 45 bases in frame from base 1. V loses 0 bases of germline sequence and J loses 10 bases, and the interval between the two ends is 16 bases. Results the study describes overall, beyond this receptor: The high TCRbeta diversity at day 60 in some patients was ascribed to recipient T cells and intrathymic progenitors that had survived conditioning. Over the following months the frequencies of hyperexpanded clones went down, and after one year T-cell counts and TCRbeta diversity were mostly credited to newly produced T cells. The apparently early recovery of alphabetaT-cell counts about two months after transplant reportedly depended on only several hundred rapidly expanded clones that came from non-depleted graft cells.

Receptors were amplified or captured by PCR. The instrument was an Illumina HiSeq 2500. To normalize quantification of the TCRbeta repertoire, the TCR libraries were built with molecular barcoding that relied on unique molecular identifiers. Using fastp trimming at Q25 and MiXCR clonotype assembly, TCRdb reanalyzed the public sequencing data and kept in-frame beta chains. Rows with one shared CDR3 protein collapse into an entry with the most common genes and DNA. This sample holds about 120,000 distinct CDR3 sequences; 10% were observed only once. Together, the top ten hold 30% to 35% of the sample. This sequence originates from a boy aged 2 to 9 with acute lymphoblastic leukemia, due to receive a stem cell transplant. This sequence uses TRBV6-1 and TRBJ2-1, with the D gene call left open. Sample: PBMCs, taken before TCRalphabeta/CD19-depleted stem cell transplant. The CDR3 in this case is CASSEAISQTWEQFF. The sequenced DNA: TGTGCCAGCAGTGAAGCGATTTCTCAAACTTGGGAGCAGTTCTTC.